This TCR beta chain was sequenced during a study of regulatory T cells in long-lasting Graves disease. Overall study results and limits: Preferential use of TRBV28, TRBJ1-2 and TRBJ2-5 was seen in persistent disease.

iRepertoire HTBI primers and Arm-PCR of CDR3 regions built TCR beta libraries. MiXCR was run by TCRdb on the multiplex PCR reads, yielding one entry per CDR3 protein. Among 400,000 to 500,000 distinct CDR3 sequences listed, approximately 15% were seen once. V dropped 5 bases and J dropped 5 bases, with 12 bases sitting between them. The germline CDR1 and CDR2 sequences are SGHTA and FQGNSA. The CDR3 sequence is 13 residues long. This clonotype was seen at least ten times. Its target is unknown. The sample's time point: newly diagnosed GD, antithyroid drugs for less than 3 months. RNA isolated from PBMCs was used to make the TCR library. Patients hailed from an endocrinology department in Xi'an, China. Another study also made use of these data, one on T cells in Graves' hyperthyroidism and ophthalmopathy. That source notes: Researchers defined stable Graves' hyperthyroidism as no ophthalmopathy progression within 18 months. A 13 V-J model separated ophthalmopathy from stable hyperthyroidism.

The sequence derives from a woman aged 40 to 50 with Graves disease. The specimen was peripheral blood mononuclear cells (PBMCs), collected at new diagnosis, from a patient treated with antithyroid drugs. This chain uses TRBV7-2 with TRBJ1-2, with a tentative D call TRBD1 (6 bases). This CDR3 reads CASSMDRQYGYTF. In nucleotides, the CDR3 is TGTGCCAGCAGCATGGACAGACAATATGGCTACACCTTC. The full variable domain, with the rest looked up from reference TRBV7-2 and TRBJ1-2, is GAGVSQSPSNKVTEKGKDVELRCDPISGHTALYWYRQSLGQGLEFLIYFQGNSAPDKSGLPSDRFSAERTGGSVSTLTIQRTQQEDSAVYLCASSMDRQYGYTFGSGTRLTVV.